This is a list of T cell receptor beta chains from one sample in a study of a mutant IDH1 vaccine in newly diagnosed glioma. Profiling relied on immunoSEQ multiplex PCR, and the TCRdb table lists in-frame clones only, not all of them. The top ten clones hold about 8.4% of a sample with about 34,000 clones, 65% to 80% of them seen once. This specimen was peripheral blood mononuclear cells (PBMCs), taken from a glioma patient treated with radiotherapy, temozolomide or both. These receptors all come from a man aged 45 to 65 with glioma. Some clones in this sample may be carry-over from other donors' samples. The CDR3 runs from the conserved cysteine through the conserved F or W. A D gene is named only where the DNA matches it firmly. Rows may omit the clone size; those that give it use once, few, many or a size class.

V	D	size	J	CDR3
TRBV6-1	-	-	TRBJ2-1	CASRGGVGEQFF
TRBV2	TRBD2	-	-	CASSDDKGEGLEQYF
TRBV19	TRBD1	few	TRBJ1-5	CASRGTGGQPQHF
TRBV27	-	-	TRBJ2-7	CASRKQGVVGEQYF
TRBV9	-	-	TRBJ1-1	CASSSGSNTEAFF
TRBV6-1	-	medium-sized	TRBJ2-7	CASSEAFGESYEQYF
TRBV6-5	-	-	TRBJ1-1	CASSQDNGSAFF
TRBV30	-	-	TRBJ1-5	CAWSVSGSNQPQHF
TRBV7-9	TRBD2	-	TRBJ2-1	CASSLTGGPAEQFF
TRBV7-8	TRBD1	-	TRBJ1-1	CASSLLGQGADTEAFF
TRBV5-4	-	-	TRBJ2-7	CASSLDMYEQYF
TRBV5-1	-	-	TRBJ2-5	CASSSTGEETQYF
TRBV4-1	-	-	TRBJ2-7	CASSPGGYYSYEQYF
TRBV6-6	-	few	TRBJ2-5	CASREVGETQYF
TRBV9	-	-	TRBJ2-7	CASSLQGGYYEQYF
TRBV4-1	-	-	TRBJ2-3	CASSLGWVSTDTQYF
TRBV28	-	-	TRBJ1-2	CASSETRGNGYTF
TRBV27	-	-	TRBJ2-7	CASSTARRLAYEQYF
TRBV7-9	-	-	TRBJ1-2	CASSGGSQFYGYTF
TRBV4-2	TRBD2	-	TRBJ2-2	CASSHPFAGEPTGELFF
TRBV11-2	-	-	TRBJ1-1	CASSLVPGWTEAFF
TRBV7-2	TRBD2	-	TRBJ2-7	CASSSPGSGVYEQYF
TRBV11-3	-	-	TRBJ2-7	CASSLEGGRAYEQYF
TRBV5-4	-	once	TRBJ1-2	CASSLPGSYGYTF
TRBV6-5	-	-	TRBJ1-3	CASSSSFGSGNTIYF
TRBV7-9	-	few	TRBJ1-1	CASSLDVNTEAFF
TRBV19	-	-	TRBJ1-5	CASRPGPVGNQPQHF
TRBV6-1	-	-	TRBJ2-1	CASSEPGIEEFF
TRBV29-1	-	few	TRBJ2-1	CSVDRDSQIF
TRBV4-1	-	-	TRBJ1-5	CASSQDRTVGQPQHF
TRBV7-9	TRBD1	-	TRBJ2-6	CASRRQGLSGANVLTF
TRBV9	-	-	TRBJ2-2	CASSPGTGGRTGELFF
TRBV9	-	-	TRBJ2-7	CASSVGGVLGEQYF
TRBV19	-	-	TRBJ2-7	CASKRSPSSYEQYF
TRBV28	-	-	TRBJ2-5	CASSSGTPVETQYF
TRBV11-3	TRBD2	-	TRBJ2-5	CASSFNLLAGGDIQETQYF
TRBV2	-	-	TRBJ2-5	CASNSGSPETQYF